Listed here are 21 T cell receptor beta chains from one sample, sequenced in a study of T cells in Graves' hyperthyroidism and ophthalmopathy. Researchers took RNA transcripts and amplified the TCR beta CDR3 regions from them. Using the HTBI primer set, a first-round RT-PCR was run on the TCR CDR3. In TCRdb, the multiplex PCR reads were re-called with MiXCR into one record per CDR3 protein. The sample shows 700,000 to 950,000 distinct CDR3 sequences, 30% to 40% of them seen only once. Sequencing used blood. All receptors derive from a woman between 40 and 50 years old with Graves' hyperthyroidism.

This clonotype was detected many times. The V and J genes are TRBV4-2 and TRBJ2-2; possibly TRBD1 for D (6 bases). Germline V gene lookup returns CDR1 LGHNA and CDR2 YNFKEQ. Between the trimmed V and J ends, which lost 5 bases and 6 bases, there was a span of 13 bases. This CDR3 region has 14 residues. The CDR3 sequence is CASSSTGSSGELFF. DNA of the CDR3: TGTGCCAGCAGCTCTACAGGGAGCTCCGGGGAGCTGTTTTTT.

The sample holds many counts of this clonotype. CDR3 DNA: TGTGCCAGCAGTGATAGGACAGGGGAATTGGGCAATCAGCCCCAGCATTTT. This codes for CASSDRTGELGNQPQHF. The rearrangement links TRBV25-1 to TRBJ1-5; 9 bases match TRBD1. The germline V gene encodes CDR1 MGHDK and CDR2 SYGVNS. Unmatched junction bases numbered 8, after V lost 3 bases and J lost 2 bases. This CDR3 is 17 amino acids long.

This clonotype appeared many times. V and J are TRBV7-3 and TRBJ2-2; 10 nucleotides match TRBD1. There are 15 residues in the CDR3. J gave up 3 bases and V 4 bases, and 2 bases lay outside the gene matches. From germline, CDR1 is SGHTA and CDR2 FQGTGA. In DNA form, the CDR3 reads TGTGCCAGCAGCTCCGGGACAGGGGACACCGGGGAGCTGTTTTTT. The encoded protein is CASSSGTGDTGELFF.

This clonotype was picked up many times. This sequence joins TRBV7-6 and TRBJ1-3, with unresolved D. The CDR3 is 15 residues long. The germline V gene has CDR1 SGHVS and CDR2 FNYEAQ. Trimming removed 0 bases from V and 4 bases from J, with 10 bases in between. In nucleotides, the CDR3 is TGTGCCAGCAGCTTAGCGTCCGGGGTCGGAAACACCATATATTTT. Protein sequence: CASSLASGVGNTIYF.

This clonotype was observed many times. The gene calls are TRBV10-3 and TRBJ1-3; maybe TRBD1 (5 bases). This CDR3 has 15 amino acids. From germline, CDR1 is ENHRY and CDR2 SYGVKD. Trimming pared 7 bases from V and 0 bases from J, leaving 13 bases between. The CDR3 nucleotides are TGTGCCATCACTAGGGGCGCCAGCTCTGGAAACACCATATATTTT. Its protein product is CAITRGASSGNTIYF.

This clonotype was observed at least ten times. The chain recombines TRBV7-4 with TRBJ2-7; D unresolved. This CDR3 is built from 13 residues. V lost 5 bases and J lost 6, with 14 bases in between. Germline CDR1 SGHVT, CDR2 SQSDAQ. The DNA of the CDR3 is TGTGCCAGCAGCCCTGGCGATACCCCCGAGCAGTACTTC. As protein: CASSPGDTPEQYF.

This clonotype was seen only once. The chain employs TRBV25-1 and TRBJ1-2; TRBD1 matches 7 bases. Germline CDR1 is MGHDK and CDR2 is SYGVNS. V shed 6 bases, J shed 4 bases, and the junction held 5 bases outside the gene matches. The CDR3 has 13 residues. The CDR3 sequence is CASSDTGAYGYTF. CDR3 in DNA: TGTGCCAGCAGCGATACAGGGGCCTATGGCTACACCTTC.

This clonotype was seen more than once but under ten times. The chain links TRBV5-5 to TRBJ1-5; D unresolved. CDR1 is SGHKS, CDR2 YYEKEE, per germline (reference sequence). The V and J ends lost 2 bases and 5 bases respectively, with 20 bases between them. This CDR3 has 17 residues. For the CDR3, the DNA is TGTGCCAGCAGCTTAGGGTTGGGGAGAACCTCCGATCAGCCCCAGCATTTT. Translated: CASSLGLGRTSDQPQHF.

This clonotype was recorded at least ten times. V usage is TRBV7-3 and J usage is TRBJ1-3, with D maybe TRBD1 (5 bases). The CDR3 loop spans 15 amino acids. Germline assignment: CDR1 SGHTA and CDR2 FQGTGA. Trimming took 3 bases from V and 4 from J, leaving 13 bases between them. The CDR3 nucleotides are TGTGCCAGCAGCTTGGGACCCTCGGCAGGAAACACCATATATTTT. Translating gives CASSLGPSAGNTIYF.

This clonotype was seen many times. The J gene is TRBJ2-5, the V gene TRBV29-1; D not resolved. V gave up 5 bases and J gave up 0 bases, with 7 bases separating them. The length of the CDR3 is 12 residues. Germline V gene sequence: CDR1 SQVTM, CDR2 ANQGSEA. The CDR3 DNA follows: TGCAGCGTTACGATGAACCAAGAGACCCAGTACTTC. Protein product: CSVTMNQETQYF.

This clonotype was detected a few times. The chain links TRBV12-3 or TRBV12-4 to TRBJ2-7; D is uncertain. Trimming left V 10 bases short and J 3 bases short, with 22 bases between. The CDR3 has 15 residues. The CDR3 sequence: CATSFKPSGFYEQYF. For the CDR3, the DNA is TGTGCCACCTCGTTTAAACCCTCTGGATTCTACGAGCAGTACTTC.

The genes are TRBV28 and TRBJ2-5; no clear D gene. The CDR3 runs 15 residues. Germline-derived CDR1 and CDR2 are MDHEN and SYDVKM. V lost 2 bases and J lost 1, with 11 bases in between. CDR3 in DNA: TGTGCCAGCAGTTTACAGTGGCGTGTCCAAGAGACCCAGTACTTC. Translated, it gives CASSLQWRVQETQYF.

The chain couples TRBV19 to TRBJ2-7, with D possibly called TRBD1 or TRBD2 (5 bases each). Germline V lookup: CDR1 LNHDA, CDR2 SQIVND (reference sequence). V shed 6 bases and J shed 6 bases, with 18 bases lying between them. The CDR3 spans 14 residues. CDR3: CASSRAGSFPEQYF. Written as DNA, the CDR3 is TGTGCCAGTAGCCGAGCAGGGAGTTTCCCCGAGCAGTACTTC.

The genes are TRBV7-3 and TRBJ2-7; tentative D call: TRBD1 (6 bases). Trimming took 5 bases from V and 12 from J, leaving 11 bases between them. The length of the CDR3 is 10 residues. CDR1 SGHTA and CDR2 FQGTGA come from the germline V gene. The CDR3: CASSARTAYF. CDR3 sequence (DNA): TGTGCCAGCAGCGCCCGGACAGCGTACTTC.

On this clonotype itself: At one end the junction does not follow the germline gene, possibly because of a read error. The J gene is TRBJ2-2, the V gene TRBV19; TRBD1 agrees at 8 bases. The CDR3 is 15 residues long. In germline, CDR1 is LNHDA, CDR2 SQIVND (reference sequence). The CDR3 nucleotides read TGTGCCAGTAGTCGACAGGGGTTGAACACCGAGGAGCTGTTTTTT. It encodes CASSRQGLNTEELFF.

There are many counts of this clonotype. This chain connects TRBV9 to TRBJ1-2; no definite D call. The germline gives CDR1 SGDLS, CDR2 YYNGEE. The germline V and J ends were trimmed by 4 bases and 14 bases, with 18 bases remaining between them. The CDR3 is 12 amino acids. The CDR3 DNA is TGTGCCAGCAGCCCGACTCGGGAGGGTTTGACCTTC. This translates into CASSPTREGLTF.

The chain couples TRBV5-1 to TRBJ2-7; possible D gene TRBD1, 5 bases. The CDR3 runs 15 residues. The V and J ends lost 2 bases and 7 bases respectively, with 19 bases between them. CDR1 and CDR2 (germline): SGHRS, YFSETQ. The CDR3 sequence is CASSFWAGNAREQYF. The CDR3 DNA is TGCGCCAGCAGCTTTTGGGCAGGGAATGCGAGAGAGCAGTACTTC.

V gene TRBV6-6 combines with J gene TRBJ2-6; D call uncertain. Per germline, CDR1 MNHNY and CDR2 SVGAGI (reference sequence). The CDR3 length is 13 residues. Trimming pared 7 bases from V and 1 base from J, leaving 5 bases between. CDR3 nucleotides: TGTGCCAGCATTAATTCTGGGGCCAACGTCCTGACTTTC. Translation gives CASINSGANVLTF.

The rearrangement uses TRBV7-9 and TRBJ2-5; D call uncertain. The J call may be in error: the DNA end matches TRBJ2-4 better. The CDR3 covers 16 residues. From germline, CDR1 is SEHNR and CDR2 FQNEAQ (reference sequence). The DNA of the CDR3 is TGTGCCAGCAGCTTAGATACGGTCGTAGCCAAAAACATTCAGTACTTC. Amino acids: CASSLDTVVAKNIQYF.

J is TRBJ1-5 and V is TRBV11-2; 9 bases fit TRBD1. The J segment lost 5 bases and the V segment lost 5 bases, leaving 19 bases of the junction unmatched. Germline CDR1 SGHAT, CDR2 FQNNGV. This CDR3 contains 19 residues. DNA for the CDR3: TGTGCCAGCAGCCCTTCGCTGGGGGGACAGGGTGCTCGTTATCAGCCCCAGCATTTT. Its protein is CASSPSLGGQGARYQPQHF.

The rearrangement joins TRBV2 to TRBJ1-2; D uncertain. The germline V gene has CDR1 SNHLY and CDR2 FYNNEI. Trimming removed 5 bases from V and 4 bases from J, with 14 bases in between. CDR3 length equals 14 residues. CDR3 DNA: TGTGCCAGCAGTTACACTGGGAGTGGCTATGGCTACACCTTC. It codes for CASSYTGSGYGYTF.